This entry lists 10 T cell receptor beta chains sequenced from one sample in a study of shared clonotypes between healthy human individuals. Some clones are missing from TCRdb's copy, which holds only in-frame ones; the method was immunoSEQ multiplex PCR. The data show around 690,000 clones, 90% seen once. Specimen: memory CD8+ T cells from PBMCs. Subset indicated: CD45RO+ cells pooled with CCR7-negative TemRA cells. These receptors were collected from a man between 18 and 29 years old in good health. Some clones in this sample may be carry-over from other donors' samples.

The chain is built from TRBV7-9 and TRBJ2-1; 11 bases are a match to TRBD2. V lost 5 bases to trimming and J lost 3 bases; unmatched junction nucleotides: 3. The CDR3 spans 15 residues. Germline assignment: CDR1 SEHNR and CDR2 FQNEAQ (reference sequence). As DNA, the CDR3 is TGTGCCAGCAGCCTTAGCGGGAGGGGCTACAATGAGCAGTTCTTC. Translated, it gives CASSLSGRGYNEQFF.

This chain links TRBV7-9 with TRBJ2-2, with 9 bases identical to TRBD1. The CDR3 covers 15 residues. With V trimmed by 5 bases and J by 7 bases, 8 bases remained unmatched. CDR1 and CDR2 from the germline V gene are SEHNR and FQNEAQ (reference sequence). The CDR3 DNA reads TGTGCCAGCAGCAAGGCTGGACAGGGGTACGGGGAGCTGTTTTTT. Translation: CASSKAGQGYGELFF.

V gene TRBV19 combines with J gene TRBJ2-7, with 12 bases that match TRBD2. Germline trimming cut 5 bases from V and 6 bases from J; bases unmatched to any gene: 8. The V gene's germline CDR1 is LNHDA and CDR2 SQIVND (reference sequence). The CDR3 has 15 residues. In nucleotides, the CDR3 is TGTGCCAGTAGTTCCCGACTAGCGGGAGTGCGCGAGCAGTACTTC. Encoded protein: CASSSRLAGVREQYF.

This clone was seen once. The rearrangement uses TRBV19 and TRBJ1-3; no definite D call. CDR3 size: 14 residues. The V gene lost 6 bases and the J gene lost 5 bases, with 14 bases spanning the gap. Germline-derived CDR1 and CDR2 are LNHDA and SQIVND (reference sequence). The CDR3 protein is CASSQTGVRNTIYF. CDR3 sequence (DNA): TGTGCCAGTAGCCAGACGGGAGTCCGAAACACCATATATTTT. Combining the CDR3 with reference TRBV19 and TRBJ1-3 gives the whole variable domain DGGITQSPKYLFRKEGQNVTLSCEQNLNHDAMYWYRQDPGQGLRLIYYSQIVNDFQKGDIAEGYSVSREKKESFPLTVTSAQKNPTAFYLCASSQTGVRNTIYFGEGSWLTVV.

The CDR3 sequence: CANSQGNYGYTF. The CDR3 region has the DNA TGTGCCAATTCCCAGGGGAACTATGGCTACACCTTC. This chain uses TRBV13 with TRBJ1-2; maybe TRBD1 (6 bases). The germline V gene has CDR1 PRHDT and CDR2 FYEKMQ (reference sequence). The CDR3 totals 12 residues. The ends were cut back, 10 bases at V and 2 bases at J, with 11 bases in the middle.

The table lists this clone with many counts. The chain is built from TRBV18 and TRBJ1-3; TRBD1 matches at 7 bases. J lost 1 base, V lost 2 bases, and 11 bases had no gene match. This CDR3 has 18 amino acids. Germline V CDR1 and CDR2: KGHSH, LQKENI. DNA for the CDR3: TGTGCCAGCTCACCAGGAGACACAGGGGCCTGGTCTGGAAACACCATATATTTT. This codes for CASSPGDTGAWSGNTIYF.

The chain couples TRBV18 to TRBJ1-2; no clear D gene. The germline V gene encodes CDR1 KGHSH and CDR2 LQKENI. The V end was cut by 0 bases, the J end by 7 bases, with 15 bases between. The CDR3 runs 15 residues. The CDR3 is CASSPPGSGATGYTF. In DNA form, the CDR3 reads TGTGCCAGCTCACCACCTGGGTCAGGAGCTACTGGCTACACCTTC.

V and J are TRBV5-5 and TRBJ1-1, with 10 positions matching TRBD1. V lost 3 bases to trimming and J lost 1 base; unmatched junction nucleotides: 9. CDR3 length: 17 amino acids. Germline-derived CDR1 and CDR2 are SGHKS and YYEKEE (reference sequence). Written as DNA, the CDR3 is TGTGCCAGCAGCTCGACCGGGACAGGGGCTGGGAACACTGAAGCTTTCTTT. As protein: CASSSTGTGAGNTEAFF.

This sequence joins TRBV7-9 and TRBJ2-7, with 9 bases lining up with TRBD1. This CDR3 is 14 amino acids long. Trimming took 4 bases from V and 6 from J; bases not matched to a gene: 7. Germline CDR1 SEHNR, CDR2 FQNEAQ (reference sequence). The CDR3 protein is CASSSGTGFSEQYF. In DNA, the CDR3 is TGTGCCAGCAGCTCCGGGACAGGGTTCTCCGAGCAGTACTTC.

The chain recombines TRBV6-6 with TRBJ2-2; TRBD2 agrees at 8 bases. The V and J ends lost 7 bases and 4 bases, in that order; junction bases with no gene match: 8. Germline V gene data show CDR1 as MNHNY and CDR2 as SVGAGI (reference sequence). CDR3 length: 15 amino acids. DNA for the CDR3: TGTGCCAGCATTCCCGGGAGGGGGTTCACCGGGGAGCTGTTTTTT. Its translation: CASIPGRGFTGELFF.